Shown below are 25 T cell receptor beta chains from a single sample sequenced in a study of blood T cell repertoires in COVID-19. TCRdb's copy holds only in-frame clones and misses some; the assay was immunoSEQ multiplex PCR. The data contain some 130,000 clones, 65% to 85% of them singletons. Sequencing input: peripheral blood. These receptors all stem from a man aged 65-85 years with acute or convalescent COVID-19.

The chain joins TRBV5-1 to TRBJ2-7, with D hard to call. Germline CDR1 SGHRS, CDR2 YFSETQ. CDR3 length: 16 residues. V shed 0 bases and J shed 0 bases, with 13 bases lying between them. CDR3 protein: CASSLDGRPSSYEQYF. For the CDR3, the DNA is TGCGCCAGCAGCTTGGACGGCAGGCCGAGCTCCTACGAGCAGTACTTC.

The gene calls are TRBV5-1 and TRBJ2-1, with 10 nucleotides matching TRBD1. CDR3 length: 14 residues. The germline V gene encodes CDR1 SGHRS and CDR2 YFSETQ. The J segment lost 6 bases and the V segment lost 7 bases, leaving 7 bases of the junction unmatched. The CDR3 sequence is CASGRDRGSNEQFF. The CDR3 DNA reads TGCGCCAGCGGCCGGGACAGGGGCTCCAATGAGCAGTTCTTC.

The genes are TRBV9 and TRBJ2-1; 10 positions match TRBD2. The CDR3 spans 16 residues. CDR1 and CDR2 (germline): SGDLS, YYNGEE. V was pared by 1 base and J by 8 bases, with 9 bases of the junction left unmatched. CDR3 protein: CASSVNSGGFGDEQFF. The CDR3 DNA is TGTGCCAGCAGCGTAAATAGCGGGGGGTTTGGGGATGAGCAGTTCTTC.

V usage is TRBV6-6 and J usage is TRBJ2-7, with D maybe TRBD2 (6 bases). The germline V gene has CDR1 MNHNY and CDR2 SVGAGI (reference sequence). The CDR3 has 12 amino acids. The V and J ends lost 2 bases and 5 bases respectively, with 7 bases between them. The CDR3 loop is CASSYGGNEQYF. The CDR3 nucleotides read TGTGCCAGCAGTTACGGCGGGAACGAGCAGTACTTC.

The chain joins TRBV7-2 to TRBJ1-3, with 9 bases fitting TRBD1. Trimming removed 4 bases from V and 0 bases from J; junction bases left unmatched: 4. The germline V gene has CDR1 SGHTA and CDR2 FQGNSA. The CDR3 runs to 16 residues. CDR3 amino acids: CASSSGQGSSGNTIYF. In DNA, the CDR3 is TGTGCCAGCAGCTCCGGACAGGGGAGCTCTGGAAACACCATATATTTT.

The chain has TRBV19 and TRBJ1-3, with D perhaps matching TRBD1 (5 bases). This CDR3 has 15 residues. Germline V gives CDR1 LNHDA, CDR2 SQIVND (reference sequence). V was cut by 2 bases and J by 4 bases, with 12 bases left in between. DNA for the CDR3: TGTGCCAGTAGTATATCGACAGTGACGGGAAACACCATATATTTT. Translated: CASSISTVTGNTIYF.

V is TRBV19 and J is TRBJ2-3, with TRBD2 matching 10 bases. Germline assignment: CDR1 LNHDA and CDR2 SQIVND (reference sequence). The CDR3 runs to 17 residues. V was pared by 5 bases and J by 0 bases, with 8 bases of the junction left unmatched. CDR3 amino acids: CASSSAGGLLSTDTQYF. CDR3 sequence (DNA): TGTGCCAGTAGTTCAGCGGGGGGGCTCCTTAGCACAGATACGCAGTATTTT.

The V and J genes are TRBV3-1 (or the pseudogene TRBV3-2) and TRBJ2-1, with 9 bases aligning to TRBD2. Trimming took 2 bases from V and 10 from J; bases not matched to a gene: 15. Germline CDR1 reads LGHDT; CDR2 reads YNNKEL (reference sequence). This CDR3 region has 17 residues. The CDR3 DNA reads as TGTGCCAGCAGCCAATTTTTTGGCGGGGGGGCGGTTCGGGAGCAGTTCTTC. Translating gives CASSQFFGGGAVREQFF.

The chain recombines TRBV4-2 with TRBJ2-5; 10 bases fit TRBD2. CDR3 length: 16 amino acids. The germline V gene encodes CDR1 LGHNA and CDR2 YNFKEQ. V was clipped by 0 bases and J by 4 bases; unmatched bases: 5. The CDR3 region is CASSQDGSGGGETQYF. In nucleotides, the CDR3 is TGTGCCAGCAGCCAAGATGGGAGCGGGGGGGGAGAGACCCAGTACTTC.

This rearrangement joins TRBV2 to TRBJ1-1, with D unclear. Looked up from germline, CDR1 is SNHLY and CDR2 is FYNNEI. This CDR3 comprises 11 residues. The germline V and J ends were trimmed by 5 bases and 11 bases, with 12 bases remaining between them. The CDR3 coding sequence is TGTGCCAGCAGTCCGCGAGGAGGGGCTTTCTTT. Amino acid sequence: CASSPRGGAFF.

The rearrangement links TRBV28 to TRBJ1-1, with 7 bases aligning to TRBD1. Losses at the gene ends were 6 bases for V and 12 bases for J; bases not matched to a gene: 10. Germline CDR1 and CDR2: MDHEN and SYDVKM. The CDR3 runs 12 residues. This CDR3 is CASRLQGSFTFF. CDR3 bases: TGTGCCAGCAGATTACAGGGGTCCTTCACTTTCTTT.

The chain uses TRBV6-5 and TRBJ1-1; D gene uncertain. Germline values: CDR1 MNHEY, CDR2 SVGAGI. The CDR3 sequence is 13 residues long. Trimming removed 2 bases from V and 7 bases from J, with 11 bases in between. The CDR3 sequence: CASSYVVRGEAFF. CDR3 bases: TGTGCCAGCAGTTACGTGGTCCGGGGTGAAGCTTTCTTT.

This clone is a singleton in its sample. The CDR3 loop reads CASSRPPRGANTGELFF. Here the CDR3 DNA reads TGTGCCAGCAGCCGACCCCCCCGGGGGGCGAACACCGGGGAGCTGTTTTTT. J is TRBJ2-2 and V is TRBV4-2; 7 bases agree with TRBD2. Trimming at V came to 4 bases and at J to 0 bases, leaving 8 bases not matched to a gene. From germline, CDR1 is LGHNA and CDR2 YNFKEQ. The CDR3 runs 17 residues.

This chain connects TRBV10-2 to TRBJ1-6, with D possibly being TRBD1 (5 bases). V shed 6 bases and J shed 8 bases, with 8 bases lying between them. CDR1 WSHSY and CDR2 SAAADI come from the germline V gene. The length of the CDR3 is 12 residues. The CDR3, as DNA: TGCGCCAGCAGGGAAGGGGATTCACCCCTCCACTTT. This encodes CASREGDSPLHF.

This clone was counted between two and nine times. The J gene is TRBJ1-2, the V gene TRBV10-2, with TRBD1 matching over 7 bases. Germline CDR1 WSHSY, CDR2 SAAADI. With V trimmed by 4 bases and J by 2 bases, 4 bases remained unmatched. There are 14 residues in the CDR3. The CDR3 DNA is TGCGCCAGCAGTGCTGGGGGACAGAACTATGGCTACACCTTC. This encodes CASSAGGQNYGYTF.

Here the CDR3 reads CASSVGANSASSGETQYF. CDR3 bases: TGTGCCAGCAGCGTGGGGGCGAACTCTGCGAGTTCCGGCGAGACCCAGTACTTC. The V gene is TRBV9, the J gene TRBJ2-5; D is possibly TRBD1 (6 bases). Between the trimmed V and J ends, which lost 2 bases and 5 bases, there was a span of 25 bases. Germline CDR1 and CDR2: SGDLS and YYNGEE. CDR3 size: 18 residues.

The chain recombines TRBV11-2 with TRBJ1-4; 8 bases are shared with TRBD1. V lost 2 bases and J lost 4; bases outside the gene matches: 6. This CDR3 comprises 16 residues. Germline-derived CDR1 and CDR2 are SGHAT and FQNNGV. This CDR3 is CASSLNPGGGNEKLFF. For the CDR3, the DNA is TGTGCCAGCAGCTTAAACCCAGGGGGCGGTAATGAAAAACTGTTTTTT. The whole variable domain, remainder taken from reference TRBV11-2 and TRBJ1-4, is EAGVAQSPRYKIIEKRQSVAFWCNPISGHATLYWYQQILGQGPKLLIQFQNNGVVDDSQLPKDRFSAERLKGVDSTLKIQPAKLEDSAVYLCASSLNPGGGNEKLFFGSGTQLSVL.

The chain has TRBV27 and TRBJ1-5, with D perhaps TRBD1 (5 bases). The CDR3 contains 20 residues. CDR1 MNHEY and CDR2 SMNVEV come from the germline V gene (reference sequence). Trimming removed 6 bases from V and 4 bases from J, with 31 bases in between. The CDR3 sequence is CASSPARVSDYNEGNQPQHF. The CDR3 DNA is TGTGCCAGCAGCCCTGCCAGGGTGTCGGACTACAACGAGGGTAATCAGCCCCAGCATTTT.

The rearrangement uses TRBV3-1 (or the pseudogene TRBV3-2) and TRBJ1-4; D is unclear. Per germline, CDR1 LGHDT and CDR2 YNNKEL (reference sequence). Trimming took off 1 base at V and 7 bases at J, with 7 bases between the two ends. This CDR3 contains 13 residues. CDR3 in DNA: TGTGCCAGCAGCCAAGGGGAGAGTGAAAAACTGTTTTTT. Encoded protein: CASSQGESEKLFF.

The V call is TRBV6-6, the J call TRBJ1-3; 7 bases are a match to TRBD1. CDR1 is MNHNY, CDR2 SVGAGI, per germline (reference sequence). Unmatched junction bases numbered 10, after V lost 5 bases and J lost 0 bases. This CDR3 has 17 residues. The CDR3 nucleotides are TGTGCCAGCAGTCAGTGGGACAGTCCTGACTCTGGAAACACCATATATTTT. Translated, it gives CASSQWDSPDSGNTIYF.

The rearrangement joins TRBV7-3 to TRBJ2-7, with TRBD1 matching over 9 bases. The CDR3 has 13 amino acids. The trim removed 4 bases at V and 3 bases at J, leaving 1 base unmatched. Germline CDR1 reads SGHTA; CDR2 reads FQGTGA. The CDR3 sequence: CASSWGQGYEQYF. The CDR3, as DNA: TGTGCCAGCAGCTGGGGACAGGGCTACGAGCAGTACTTC.

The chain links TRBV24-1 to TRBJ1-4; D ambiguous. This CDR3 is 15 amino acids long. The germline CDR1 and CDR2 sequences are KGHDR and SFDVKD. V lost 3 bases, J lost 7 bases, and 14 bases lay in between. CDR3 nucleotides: TGTGCCACCAGTGATGCCGGAGGGTCAGGTGAAAAACTGTTTTTT. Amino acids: CATSDAGGSGEKLFF.

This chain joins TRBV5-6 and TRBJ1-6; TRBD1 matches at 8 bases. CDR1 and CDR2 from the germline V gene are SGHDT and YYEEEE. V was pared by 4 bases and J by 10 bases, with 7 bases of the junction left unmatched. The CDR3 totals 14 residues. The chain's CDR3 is CASSPRDRSSPLHF. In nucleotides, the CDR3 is TGTGCCAGCAGCCCCCGGGACAGGAGCTCACCCCTCCACTTT.

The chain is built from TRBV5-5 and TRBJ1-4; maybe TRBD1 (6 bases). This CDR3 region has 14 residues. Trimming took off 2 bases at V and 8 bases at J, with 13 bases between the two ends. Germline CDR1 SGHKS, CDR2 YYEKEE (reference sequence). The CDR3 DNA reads TGTGCCAGCAGCTTAGGGACACTAGGGGAAAAACTGTTTTTT. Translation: CASSLGTLGEKLFF.

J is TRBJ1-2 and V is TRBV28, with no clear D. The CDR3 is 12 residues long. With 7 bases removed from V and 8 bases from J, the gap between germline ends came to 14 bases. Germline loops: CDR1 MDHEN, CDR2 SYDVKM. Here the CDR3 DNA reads TGTGCCAGCACCACCTCCAGGTACGGCTACACCTTC. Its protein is CASTTSRYGYTF.